This T cell receptor beta chain was sequenced during a study of cytomegalovirus exposure and HLA in healthy donors. The PCR ran on 60 Vbeta and 13 Jbeta primers. Assay used: immunoSEQ multiplex PCR; TCRdb lists only in-frame clones, some missing. The sample contains around 35,000 clones, just under 75% of which appear only once. This clone was counted only a few times. The specimen sequenced was PBMCs. This TCR was recovered from a man aged 25 to 40 in good health and CMV-seronegative.

The CDR3 nucleotides read TGCGCCAGCACCAATAACAGGGCCGCCCTCAATCAGCCCCAGCATTTT. Encoded protein: CASTNNRAALNQPQHF. The J gene is TRBJ1-5, the V gene TRBV10-2; weak D call: TRBD1 (6 bases). The CDR3 is made up of 16 amino acids. V lost 7 bases to trimming and J lost 3 bases, with 19 bases between them. Germline assignment: CDR1 WSHSY and CDR2 SAAADI.